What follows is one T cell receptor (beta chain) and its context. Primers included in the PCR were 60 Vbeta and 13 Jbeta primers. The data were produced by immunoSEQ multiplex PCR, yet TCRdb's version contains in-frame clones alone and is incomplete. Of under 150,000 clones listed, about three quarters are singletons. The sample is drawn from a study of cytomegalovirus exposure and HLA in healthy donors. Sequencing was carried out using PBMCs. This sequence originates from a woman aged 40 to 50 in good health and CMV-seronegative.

This CDR3 reads CASSWGGENTEAFF. CDR3 nucleotide sequence: TGCGCCAGCAGCTGGGGGGGAGAGAACACTGAAGCTTTCTTT. The chain uses TRBV5-1 and TRBJ1-1; tentative D call: TRBD1 (5 bases). Germline loops: CDR1 SGHRS, CDR2 YFSETQ. V was trimmed by 3 bases and J by 1 base, leaving 10 bases between them. The CDR3 extends over 14 amino acids.